Below are 18 T cell receptor beta chains sequenced from a single sample in a study of technical replicates of blood from a few donors. Sequencing was performed with immunoSEQ multiplex PCR; in TCRdb, only in-frame clones are kept and a portion is missing. The data hold more than 80,000 clones, with about 97% observed a single time. Material for sequencing was T cells isolated from PBMCs. These receptors were collected from a human donor in good health.

The rearrangement links TRBV5-1 to TRBJ2-7; 9 nucleotides match TRBD1. J gave up 5 bases and V 4 bases, and 16 bases lay outside the gene matches. There are 17 residues in the CDR3. Germline V lookup: CDR1 SGHRS, CDR2 YFSETQ. This chain's CDR3 is CASSTVLSGTGRNEQYF. The CDR3 DNA follows: TGCGCCAGCAGCACGGTACTTTCCGGGACAGGGAGGAACGAGCAGTACTTC.

The CDR3 region has the DNA TGCGCCAGCAGCTCGACTTTAGGGGTCGAGCAGTACTTC. It yields the protein CASSSTLGVEQYF. The V and J genes are TRBV5-1 and TRBJ2-7; a weak D match, TRBD1 (5 bases). The CDR3 loop spans 13 amino acids. CDR1 SGHRS and CDR2 YFSETQ come from the germline V gene. V was trimmed by 3 bases and J by 6 bases, leaving 13 bases between them.

The V call is TRBV27, the J call TRBJ2-1; 8 bases fit TRBD1. V lost 3 bases, J lost 10 bases, and 11 bases stayed unmatched. Per germline, CDR1 MNHEY and CDR2 SMNVEV (reference sequence). This CDR3 has 15 residues. CDR3: CASSFSLDRDGEQFF. CDR3 DNA sequence: TGTGCCAGCAGTTTTTCCTTGGACAGGGATGGAGAGCAGTTCTTC.

The gene calls are TRBV9 and TRBJ2-7; 14 positions match TRBD2. CDR3 size: 15 residues. V lost 0 bases to trimming and J lost 5 bases; unmatched junction nucleotides: 1. The germline V gene encodes CDR1 SGDLS and CDR2 YYNGEE. CDR3 in amino acids: CASSVEGLAGDEQYF. The CDR3 DNA follows: TGTGCCAGCAGCGTAGAGGGACTAGCGGGAGACGAGCAGTACTTC.

V gene TRBV9 combines with J gene TRBJ2-7; 7 nucleotides match TRBD2. V trimming: 2 bases; J trimming: 3 bases; junction bases outside the gene matches: 5. The CDR3 has 14 residues. Germline V lookup: CDR1 SGDLS, CDR2 YYNGEE. CDR3 in amino acids: CASSVRGLNYEQYF. DNA of the CDR3: TGTGCCAGCAGCGTGAGGGGACTAAACTACGAGCAGTACTTC.

The chain combines TRBV5-1 with TRBJ1-1; 7 bases align to TRBD1. There are 15 residues in the CDR3. Germline V gives CDR1 SGHRS, CDR2 YFSETQ. Germline trimming cut 4 bases from V and 2 bases from J; bases unmatched to any gene: 8. The CDR3 loop is CASSPETGTNTEAFF. The DNA of the CDR3 is TGCGCCAGCAGCCCCGAGACAGGGACTAACACTGAAGCTTTCTTT.

The chain has TRBV6-1 and TRBJ1-5; 7 bases are a match to TRBD1. Germline CDR1 reads MNHNS; CDR2 reads SASEGT. The CDR3 sequence is 17 residues long. V dropped 4 bases and J dropped 7; count of bases not matched to a gene: 16. The CDR3 DNA follows: TGTGCCAGCAGTGCCAGGGACAGATCCCCTTTAGGCCAGCCCCAGCATTTT. It yields the protein CASSARDRSPLGQPQHF.

This chain uses TRBV6-6 with TRBJ1-2; 7 positions match TRBD1. V lost 5 bases and J lost 10; bases outside the gene matches: 10. CDR3 length: 13 amino acids. Germline V gives CDR1 MNHNY, CDR2 SVGAGI (reference sequence). CDR3 protein: CASSPDGTATYTF. CDR3 coding DNA: TGTGCCAGCAGTCCCGATGGGACAGCCACCTACACCTTC.

The rearrangement links TRBV5-6 to TRBJ2-1; D gene uncertain. CDR3 length: 14 residues. V lost 2 bases, J lost 4 bases, and 10 bases lay in between. The germline V gene encodes CDR1 SGHDT and CDR2 YYEEEE. CDR3 coding DNA: TGTGCCAGCAGCTTCTCAGAGGATTACAATGAGCAGTTCTTC. Residues: CASSFSEDYNEQFF. Using reference TRBV5-6 and TRBJ2-1 for the parts outside the CDR3, the full variable domain is DAGVTQSPTHLIKTRGQQVTLRCSPKSGHDTVSWYQQALGQGPQFIFQYYEEEERQRGNFPDRFSGHQFPNYSSELNVNALLLGDSALYLCASSFSEDYNEQFFGPGTRLTVL.

This clone has a single count. V gene TRBV28 combines with J gene TRBJ1-1, with 9 positions matching TRBD1. Germline CDR1 and CDR2: MDHEN and SYDVKM. Losses at the gene ends were 8 bases for V and 1 base for J; bases not matched to a gene: 17. CDR3 length: 18 residues. The CDR3 loop is CASPGYPGQGGENTEAFF. The CDR3 DNA reads as TGTGCCAGCCCTGGCTACCCGGGACAGGGAGGGGAGAACACTGAAGCTTTCTTT.

This chain uses TRBV4-2 with TRBJ2-7, with D perhaps matching TRBD2 (6 bases). The CDR3 is made up of 15 amino acids. V was clipped by 4 bases and J by 2 bases, with 15 bases between them. Germline CDR1 LGHNA, CDR2 YNFKEQ. This CDR3 reads CASSPSYGRTYEQYF. CDR3 bases: TGTGCCAGCAGCCCTTCTTACGGGAGAACCTACGAGCAGTACTTC.

The CDR3 DNA follows: TGTGCCAGCAGCCGGACTAGCGGGACAAGCACAGATACGCAGTATTTT. It specifies CASSRTSGTSTDTQYF. The V gene is TRBV13, the J gene TRBJ2-3, with 12 bases identical to TRBD2. The CDR3 is 16 residues long. Trimming removed 5 bases from V and 0 bases from J; junction bases left unmatched: 3. Germline V gene lookup returns CDR1 PRHDT and CDR2 FYEKMQ (reference sequence).

This chain joins TRBV6-4 and TRBJ2-1; 11 positions agree with TRBD2. This CDR3 contains 17 residues. The germline V gene has CDR1 MRHNA and CDR2 SNTAGT. The V and J ends lost 3 bases and 7 bases, in that order; junction bases with no gene match: 11. The CDR3 spells CASSESLTSGGGNEQFF. CDR3 bases: TGTGCCAGCAGTGAGTCGCTTACTAGCGGGGGAGGGAATGAGCAGTTCTTC.

This sequence joins TRBV13 and TRBJ2-2; a weak D match, TRBD1 (5 bases). CDR3 length: 15 amino acids. The germline CDR1 and CDR2 sequences are PRHDT and FYEKMQ (reference sequence). Trimming took off 3 bases at V and 0 bases at J, with 8 bases between the two ends. CDR3 DNA sequence: TGTGCCAGCAGCTTCCAGGGAACGAACACCGGGGAGCTGTTTTTT. It translates to CASSFQGTNTGELFF.

The chain uses TRBV27 and TRBJ2-1; tentative D call: TRBD2 (5 bases). The CDR3 has 14 amino acids. Germline V gene lookup returns CDR1 MNHEY and CDR2 SMNVEV (reference sequence). Trimming took 10 bases from V and 0 from J, leaving 13 bases between them. The CDR3 DNA reads as TGTGCCACCAGGATAGGGAGCTCCTACAATGAGCAGTTCTTC. Amino acids: CATRIGSSYNEQFF.

The chain links TRBV27 to TRBJ2-2; tentatively, D is TRBD2 (5 bases). This CDR3 is built from 13 residues. Trimming removed 3 bases from V and 8 bases from J, with 10 bases in between. From germline, CDR1 is MNHEY and CDR2 SMNVEV (reference sequence). The CDR3 loop reads CASSFPGSGELFF. CDR3 in DNA: TGTGCCAGCAGTTTCCCGGGGAGTGGGGAGCTGTTTTTT.

This clone was recorded once. This sequence joins TRBV6-4 and TRBJ2-3, with 10 nucleotides matching TRBD1. CDR1 and CDR2 (germline): MRHNA, SNTAGT. V trimming: 0 bases; J trimming: 4 bases; junction bases outside the gene matches: 1. The CDR3 is 15 residues long. Here the CDR3 reads CASSDSTGGADTQYF. The CDR3 DNA sequence: TGTGCCAGCAGTGACTCGACAGGGGGCGCAGATACGCAGTATTTT.

The chain has TRBV5-6 and TRBJ1-2; D gene uncertain. V was shortened by 3 bases and J by 9 bases, with 9 bases between the two germline ends. Germline V gives CDR1 SGHDT, CDR2 YYEEEE. There are 11 residues in the CDR3. The DNA for the CDR3 is TGTGCCAGCAGCTACACGATTAGCTACACCTTC. Its translation: CASSYTISYTF.